This T cell receptor (beta chain) emerged from a study of blood T cell repertoires in COVID-19. Study as a whole: Acute and convalescent COVID-19 samples came from the United States, Italy and Spain. T cells, B-cell-depleted T cells, or PBMCs supplied cDNA or gDNA.

Authors' data handling: It was from reference gene primer amplification that nucleated cell counts were estimated. Using immunoSEQ multiplex PCR, the repertoire was profiled, and TCRdb retains in-frame clones only, with some absent. Clone size and V and J calls were adopted from that table, with D and trimming inferred from the DNA. The profile covers under 300,000 clones, with approximately 86% appearing a single time and around 7.3% taken by the ten largest. The V gene end was trimmed by 4 bases and the J gene end by 2 bases; junction bases not matched to a gene: 10. The CDR3 is made up of 16 amino acids. Germline V gene data show CDR1 as SGHRS and CDR2 as YFSETQ.

Sequencing used peripheral blood. The sequence came from a woman between 65 and 79 years old with active or convalescent COVID-19. The chain carries TRBV5-1 and TRBJ2-7; 9 bases align to TRBD1. The CDR3 loop reads CASSPDRGEITYEQYF. CDR3 coding DNA: TGCGCCAGCAGCCCCGACAGGGGGGAAATTACCTACGAGCAGTACTTC.